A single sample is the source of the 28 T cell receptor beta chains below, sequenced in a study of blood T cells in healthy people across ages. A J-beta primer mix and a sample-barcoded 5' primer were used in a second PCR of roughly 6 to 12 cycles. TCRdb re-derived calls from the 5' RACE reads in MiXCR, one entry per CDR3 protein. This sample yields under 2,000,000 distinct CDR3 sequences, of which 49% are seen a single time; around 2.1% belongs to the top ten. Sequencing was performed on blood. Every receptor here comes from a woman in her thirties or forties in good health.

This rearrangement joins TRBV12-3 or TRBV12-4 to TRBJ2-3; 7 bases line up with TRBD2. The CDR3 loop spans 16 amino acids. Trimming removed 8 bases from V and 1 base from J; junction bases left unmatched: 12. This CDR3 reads CASSHKSGVGTDTQYF. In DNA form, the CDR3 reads TGTGCCAGCTCCCATAAAAGCGGGGTAGGCACAGATACGCAGTATTTT.

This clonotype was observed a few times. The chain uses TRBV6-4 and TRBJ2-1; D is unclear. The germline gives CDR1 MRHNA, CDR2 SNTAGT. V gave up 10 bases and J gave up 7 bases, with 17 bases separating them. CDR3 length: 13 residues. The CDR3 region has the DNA TGTGCCACCGGGTCGGGCGATTCGAATGAGCAGTTCTTC. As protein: CATGSGDSNEQFF.

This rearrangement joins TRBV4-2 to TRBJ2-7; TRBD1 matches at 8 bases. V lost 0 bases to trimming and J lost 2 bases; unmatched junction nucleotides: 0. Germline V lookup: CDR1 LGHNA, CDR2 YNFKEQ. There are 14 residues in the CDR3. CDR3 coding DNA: TGTGCCAGCAGCCAAGAGGGACAGGCCTACGAGCAGTACTTC. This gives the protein CASSQEGQAYEQYF.

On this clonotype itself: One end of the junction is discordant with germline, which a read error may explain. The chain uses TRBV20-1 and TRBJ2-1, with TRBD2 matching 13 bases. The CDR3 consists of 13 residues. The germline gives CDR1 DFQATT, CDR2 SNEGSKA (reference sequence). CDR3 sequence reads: CRATSGGAREQFF. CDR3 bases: TGCAGGGCTACTAGCGGGGGGGCTCGGGAGCAGTTCTTC.

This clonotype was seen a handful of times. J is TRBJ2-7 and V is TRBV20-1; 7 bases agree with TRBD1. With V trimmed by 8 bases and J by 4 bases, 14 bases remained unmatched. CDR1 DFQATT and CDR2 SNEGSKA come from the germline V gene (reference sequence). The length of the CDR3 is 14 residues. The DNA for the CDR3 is TGCAGTACCTTGGACAGGTCTACCCTGTACGAGCAGTACTTC. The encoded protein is CSTLDRSTLYEQYF.

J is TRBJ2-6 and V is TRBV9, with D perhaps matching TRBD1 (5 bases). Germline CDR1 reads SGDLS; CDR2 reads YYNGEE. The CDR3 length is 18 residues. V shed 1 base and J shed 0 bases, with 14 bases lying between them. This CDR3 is CASSVSGREYSGANVLTF. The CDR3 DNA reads TGTGCCAGCAGCGTAAGTGGCAGGGAATACTCTGGGGCCAACGTCCTGACTTTC.

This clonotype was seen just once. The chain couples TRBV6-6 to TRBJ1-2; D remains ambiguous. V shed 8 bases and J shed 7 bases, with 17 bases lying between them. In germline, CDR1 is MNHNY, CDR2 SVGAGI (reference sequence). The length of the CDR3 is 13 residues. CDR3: CASHMGDFGGYTF. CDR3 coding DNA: TGTGCCAGCCACATGGGCGATTTTGGTGGCTACACCTTC.

Here the CDR3 reads CASSQDTGSGGRTDTQYF. DNA for the CDR3: TGCGCCAGCAGCCAAGACACTGGGTCAGGGGGTCGCACAGATACGCAGTATTTT. The rearrangement joins TRBV4-3 to TRBJ2-3, with TRBD1 matching over 7 bases. J lost 1 base, V lost 0 bases, and 10 bases had no gene match. CDR3 length: 18 residues. Germline CDR1 is LGHNA and CDR2 is YSLEER.

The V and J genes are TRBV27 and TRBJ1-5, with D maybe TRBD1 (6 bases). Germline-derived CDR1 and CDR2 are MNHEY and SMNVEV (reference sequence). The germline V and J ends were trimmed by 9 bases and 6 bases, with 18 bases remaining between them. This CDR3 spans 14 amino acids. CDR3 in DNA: TGTGCCAGTTCCAGGGGCCCGGTGGCTCAGCCCCAGCATTTT. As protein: CASSRGPVAQPQHF.

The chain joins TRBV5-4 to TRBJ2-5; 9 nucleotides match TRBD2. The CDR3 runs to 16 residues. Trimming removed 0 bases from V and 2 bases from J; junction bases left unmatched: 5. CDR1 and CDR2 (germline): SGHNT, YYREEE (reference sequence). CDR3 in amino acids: CASSLERGAMQETQYF. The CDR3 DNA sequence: TGTGCCAGCAGCTTGGAGCGGGGGGCAATGCAAGAGACCCAGTACTTC.

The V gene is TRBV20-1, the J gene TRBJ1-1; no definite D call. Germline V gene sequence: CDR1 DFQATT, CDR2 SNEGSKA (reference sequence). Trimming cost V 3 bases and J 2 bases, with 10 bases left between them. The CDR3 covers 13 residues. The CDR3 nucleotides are TGCAGTGCTAGGGCAATGGGAAACACTGAAGCTTTCTTT. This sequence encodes CSARAMGNTEAFF.

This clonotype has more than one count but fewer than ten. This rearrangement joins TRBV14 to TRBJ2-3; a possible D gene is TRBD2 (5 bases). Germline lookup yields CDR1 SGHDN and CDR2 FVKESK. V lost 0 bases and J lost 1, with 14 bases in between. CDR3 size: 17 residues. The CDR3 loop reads CASSQELDPGGTDTQYF. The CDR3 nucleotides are TGTGCCAGCAGCCAAGAGTTGGACCCCGGGGGCACAGATACGCAGTATTTT.

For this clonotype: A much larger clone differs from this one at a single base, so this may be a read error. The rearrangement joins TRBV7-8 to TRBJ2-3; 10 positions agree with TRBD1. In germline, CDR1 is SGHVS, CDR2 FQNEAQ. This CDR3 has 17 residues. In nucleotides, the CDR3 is TGTGCCGGCAGCTTTGTCGGGACAGGGGTCATCACAGATACGCAGTATTTT. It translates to CAGSFVGTGVITDTQYF.

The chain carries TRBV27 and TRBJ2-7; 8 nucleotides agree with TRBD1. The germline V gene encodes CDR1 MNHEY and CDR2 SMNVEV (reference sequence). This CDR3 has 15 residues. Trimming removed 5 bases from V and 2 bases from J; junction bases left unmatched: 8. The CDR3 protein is CASSPRTGLTYEQYF. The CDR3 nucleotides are TGTGCCAGCAGTCCTCGGACAGGGTTGACCTACGAGCAGTACTTC.

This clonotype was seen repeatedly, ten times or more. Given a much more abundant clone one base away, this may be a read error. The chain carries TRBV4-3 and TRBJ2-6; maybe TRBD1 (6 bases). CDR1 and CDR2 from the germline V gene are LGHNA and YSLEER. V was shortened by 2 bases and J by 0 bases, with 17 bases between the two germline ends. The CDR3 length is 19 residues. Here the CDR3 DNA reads TGCGCCAGCAGCCAACCCCATAGCGAGGGGGTCTCTGGGGCCAACGTCCTGACTTTC. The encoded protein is CASSQPHSEGVSGANVLTF.

The DNA of the CDR3 is TGTGCCAGCAGCCAAGACCTATTACCGGGGGGGAGCTACACCTTC. Its protein is CASSQDLLPGGSYTF. The chain recombines TRBV4-2 with TRBJ1-2, with D possibly being TRBD1 (5 bases). The V and J ends lost 0 bases and 9 bases respectively, with 17 bases between them. Germline values: CDR1 LGHNA, CDR2 YNFKEQ. The CDR3 consists of 15 residues.

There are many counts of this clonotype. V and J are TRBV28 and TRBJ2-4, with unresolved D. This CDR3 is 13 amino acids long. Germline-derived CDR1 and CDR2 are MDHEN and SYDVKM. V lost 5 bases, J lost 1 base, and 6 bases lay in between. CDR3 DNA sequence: TGTGCCAGCAGTCCTAGGGCCAAAAACATTCAGTACTTC. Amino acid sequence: CASSPRAKNIQYF.

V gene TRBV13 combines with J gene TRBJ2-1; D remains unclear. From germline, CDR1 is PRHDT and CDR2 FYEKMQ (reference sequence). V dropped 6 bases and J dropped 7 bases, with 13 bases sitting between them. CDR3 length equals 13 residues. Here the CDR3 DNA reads TGTGCCAGCAGAGCCGGACCGCAGAATGAGCAGTTCTTC. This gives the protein CASRAGPQNEQFF. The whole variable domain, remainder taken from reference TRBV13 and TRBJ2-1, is AAGVIQSPRHLIKEKRETATLKCYPIPRHDTVYWYQQGPGQDPQFLISFYEKMQSDKGSIPDRFSAQQFSDYHSELNMSSLELGDSALYFCASRAGPQNEQFFGPGTRLTVL.

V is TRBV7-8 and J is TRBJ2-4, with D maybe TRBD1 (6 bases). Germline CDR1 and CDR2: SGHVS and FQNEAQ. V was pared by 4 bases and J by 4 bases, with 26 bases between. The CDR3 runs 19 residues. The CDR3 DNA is TGTGCCAGCAGCTCAGGGGCTCCGGGCGGTATTAACCAAAAAAACATTCAGTACTTC. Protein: CASSSGAPGGINQKNIQYF.

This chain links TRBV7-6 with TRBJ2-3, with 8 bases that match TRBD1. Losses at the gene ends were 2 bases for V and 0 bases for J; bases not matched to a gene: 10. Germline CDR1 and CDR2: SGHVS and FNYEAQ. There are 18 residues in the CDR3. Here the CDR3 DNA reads TGTGCCAGCAGCTTACGGGGACAGGTGACCTTTAGCACAGATACGCAGTATTTT. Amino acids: CASSLRGQVTFSTDTQYF.

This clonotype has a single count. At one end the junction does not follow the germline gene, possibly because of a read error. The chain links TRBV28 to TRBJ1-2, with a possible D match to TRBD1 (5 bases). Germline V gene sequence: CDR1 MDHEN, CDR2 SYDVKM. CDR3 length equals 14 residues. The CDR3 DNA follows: TGTGTCAGCAGGCTGGGGGGGTTGAACTATGGCTACACCTTC. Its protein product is CVSRLGGLNYGYTF.

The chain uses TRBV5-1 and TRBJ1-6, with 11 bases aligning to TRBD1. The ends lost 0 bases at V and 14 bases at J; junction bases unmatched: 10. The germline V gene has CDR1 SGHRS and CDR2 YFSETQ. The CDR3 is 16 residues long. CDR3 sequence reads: CASSLDRTGGYRTLHF. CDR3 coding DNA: TGCGCCAGCAGCTTGGATCGGACAGGGGGCTACCGCACCCTCCACTTT.

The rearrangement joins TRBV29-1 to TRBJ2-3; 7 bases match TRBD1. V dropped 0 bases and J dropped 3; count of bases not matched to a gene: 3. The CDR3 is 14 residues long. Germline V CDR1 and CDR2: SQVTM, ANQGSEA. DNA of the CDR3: TGCAGCGTTGAAGACCCCAGGGGGACAGATACGCAGTATTTT. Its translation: CSVEDPRGTDTQYF.

CDR3 DNA sequence: TGTGCCAGCAATACAGGACTAGCTGCTACCTCCGGGGGTACGCAGTATTTT. This sequence encodes CASNTGLAATSGGTQYF. V and J are TRBV6-2 or TRBV6-3 and TRBJ2-3; TRBD2 agrees at 8 bases. V was clipped by 7 bases and J by 8 bases; unmatched bases: 20. The length of the CDR3 is 17 residues. Germline CDR1 MNHEY, CDR2 SVGEGT.

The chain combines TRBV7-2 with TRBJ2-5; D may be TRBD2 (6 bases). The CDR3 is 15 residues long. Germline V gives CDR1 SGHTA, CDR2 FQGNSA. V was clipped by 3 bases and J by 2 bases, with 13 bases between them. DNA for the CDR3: TGTGCCAGCAGCTTTGCCGGGACTCAACAAGAGACCCAGTACTTC. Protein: CASSFAGTQQETQYF. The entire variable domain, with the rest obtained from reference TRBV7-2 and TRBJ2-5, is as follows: GAGVSQSPSNKVTEKGKDVELRCDPISGHTALYWYRQSLGQGLEFLIYFQGNSAPDKSGLPSDRFSAERTGGSVSTLTIQRTQQEDSAVYLCASSFAGTQQETQYFGPGTRLLVL.

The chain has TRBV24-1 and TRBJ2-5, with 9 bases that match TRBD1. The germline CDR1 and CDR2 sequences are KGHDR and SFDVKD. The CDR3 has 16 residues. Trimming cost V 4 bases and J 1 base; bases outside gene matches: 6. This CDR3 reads CATSDAGTGSQETQYF. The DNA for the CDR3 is TGTGCCACCAGTGACGCCGGGACAGGGAGCCAAGAGACCCAGTACTTC.

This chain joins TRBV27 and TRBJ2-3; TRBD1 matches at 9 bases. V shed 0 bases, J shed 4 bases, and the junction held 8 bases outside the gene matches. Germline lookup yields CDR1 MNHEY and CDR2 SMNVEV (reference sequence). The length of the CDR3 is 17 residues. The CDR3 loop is CASSLSVGTGWADTQYF. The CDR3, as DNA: TGTGCCAGCAGTTTATCAGTAGGGACAGGGTGGGCAGATACGCAGTATTTT.

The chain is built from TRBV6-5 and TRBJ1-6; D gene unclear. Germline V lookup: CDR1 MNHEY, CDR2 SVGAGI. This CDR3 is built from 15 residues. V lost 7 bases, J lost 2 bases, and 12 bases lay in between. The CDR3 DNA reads TGTGCCAGCACCATCGGGGAGGCCTATAATTCACCCCTCCACTTT. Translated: CASTIGEAYNSPLHF.